These 18 T cell receptor beta chains share one sample of origin, sequenced in a study of control samples from healthy donors and cancer patients. Repertoires were generated with immunoSEQ multiplex PCR, while TCRdb's copy carries only in-frame clones and drops some. The sample has 95,000 to 150,000 clones; about nine tenths are singletons. Input material: blood. The receptors shown here come from a middle-aged man in good health.

This clone appeared a single time. The V gene is TRBV7-2, the J gene TRBJ1-1; D uncertain. The CDR3 totals 14 residues. The germline V gene has CDR1 SGHTA and CDR2 FQGNSA. V shed 9 bases and J shed 1 base, with 15 bases lying between them. The CDR3 DNA sequence: TGTGCCAGTAGAGGTAGTTTACGGAACACTGAAGCTTTCTTT. Amino acid sequence: CASRGSLRNTEAFF.

This clone was seen more than once but under ten times. The chain uses TRBV25-1 and TRBJ2-1, with D possibly TRBD2 on 7 matching bases. The germline V gene encodes CDR1 MGHDK and CDR2 SYGVNS. V was clipped by 4 bases and J by 1 base, with 17 bases between them. This CDR3 is built from 17 residues. The CDR3 region is CASSGAWGGLSYNEQFF. The CDR3 DNA reads as TGTGCCAGCAGTGGGGCATGGGGGGGGCTTTCCTACAATGAGCAGTTCTTC.

The chain uses TRBV10-3 and TRBJ1-2; 8 nucleotides align to TRBD1. The V segment lost 6 bases and the J segment 0 bases; nucleotides outside the gene matches: 12. The CDR3 length is 17 residues. Germline V gene data show CDR1 as ENHRY and CDR2 as SYGVKD. The DNA of the CDR3 is TGTGCCATCAGGAGGGGGGGACAGGCATCATCTAACTATGGCTACACCTTC. Translation gives CAIRRGGQASSNYGYTF.

V gene TRBV11-3 combines with J gene TRBJ2-5; 9 positions match TRBD2. In germline, CDR1 is SGHNT, CDR2 YENEEA. J gave up 3 bases and V 4 bases, and 6 bases lay outside the gene matches. The CDR3 sequence is 15 residues long. The chain's CDR3 is CASSSAGGWKETQYF. CDR3 bases: TGTGCCAGCAGCTCAGCGGGGGGTTGGAAAGAGACCCAGTACTTC.

This clone was seen a single time. CDR3 DNA: TGTGCCAGCAGCCTGACAGGGTTTAATTCACCCCTCCACTTT. Its translation is CASSLTGFNSPLHF. The rearrangement links TRBV2 to TRBJ1-6, with TRBD1 identical over 7 bases. V was pared by 6 bases and J by 6 bases, with 5 bases of the junction left unmatched. Germline V gene lookup returns CDR1 SNHLY and CDR2 FYNNEI. The CDR3 extends over 14 amino acids.

This clone was seen repeatedly, ten times or more. This chain joins TRBV7-9 and TRBJ1-1; possible D gene TRBD1, 5 bases. V lost 8 bases to trimming and J lost 1 base, with 14 bases between them. CDR3 length: 14 residues. CDR1 is SEHNR, CDR2 FQNEAQ, per germline (reference sequence). The CDR3 DNA is TGTGCCAGCGAGTCCAGGGCAGGGAACACTGAAGCTTTCTTT. The encoded protein is CASESRAGNTEAFF.

Note on this clone: This same CDR3 is encoded by further DNA sequences in the sample. The chain couples TRBV29-1 to TRBJ2-5; a weak D match, TRBD2 (7 bases). Germline loops: CDR1 SQVTM, CDR2 ANQGSEA. Trimming took off 6 bases at V and 3 bases at J, with 17 bases between the two ends. The CDR3 has 14 amino acids. CDR3 sequence: CSVGEGGPKETQYF. As DNA, the CDR3 is TGCAGCGTGGGGGAGGGGGGGCCCAAAGAGACCCAGTACTTC.

The chain employs TRBV7-3 and TRBJ2-1; TRBD2 matches 12 bases. V shed 3 bases, J shed 7 bases, and the junction held 7 bases outside the gene matches. Germline lookup yields CDR1 SGHTA and CDR2 FQGTGA. CDR3 size: 16 residues. Here the CDR3 reads CASSLLAGGLGNEQFF. The CDR3 DNA follows: TGTGCCAGCAGCTTGCTAGCGGGGGGGCTAGGTAATGAGCAGTTCTTC.

This chain links TRBV7-9 with TRBJ1-5; tentatively, D is TRBD1 (5 bases). The CDR3 runs to 15 residues. Germline V gives CDR1 SEHNR, CDR2 FQNEAQ (reference sequence). With 6 bases removed from V and 0 bases from J, the gap between germline ends came to 12 bases. The CDR3 spells CASSRGGGSNQPQHF. CDR3 nucleotides: TGTGCCAGCAGTCGCGGTGGGGGTAGCAATCAGCCCCAGCATTTT. The full variable domain, in which reference TRBV7-9 and TRBJ1-5 provide the parts outside the CDR3, is DTGVSQNPRHKITKRGQNVTFRCDPISEHNRLYWYRQTLGQGPEFLTYFQNEAQLEKSRLLSDRFSAERPKGSFSTLEIQRTEQGDSAMYLCASSRGGGSNQPQHFGDGTRLSIL.

The chain links TRBV10-1 to TRBJ1-2; D is uncertain. Between the trimmed V and J ends, which lost 8 bases and 6 bases, there was a span of 16 bases. CDR3 length: 13 residues. Germline loops: CDR1 WNHNN, CDR2 SYGVQD (reference sequence). The CDR3 bases are TGCGCCAGCTCAGAGCGGGGTCGGAATGGCTACACCTTC. The encoded protein is CASSERGRNGYTF.

V is TRBV9 and J is TRBJ1-2; D is perhaps TRBD1 (5 bases). Trimming shortened V by 2 bases and J by 3 bases, and 14 bases separated the two germline ends. In germline, CDR1 is SGDLS, CDR2 YYNGEE. The CDR3 contains 15 residues. The CDR3, as DNA: TGTGCCAGCAGCGTTACAGGAATACCCGACTATGGCTACACCTTC. Encoded protein: CASSVTGIPDYGYTF.

The CDR3 nucleotides read TGCGCCAGCAGCCAAGAATCGTCTAGCGGGGGGGACAATGAGCAGTTCTTC. Its protein is CASSQESSSGGDNEQFF. This chain joins TRBV4-1 and TRBJ2-1; 12 bases match TRBD2. Trimming removed 0 bases from V and 5 bases from J; junction bases left unmatched: 5. In germline, CDR1 is MGHRA, CDR2 YSYEKL. This CDR3 spans 17 amino acids.

This chain joins TRBV9 and TRBJ2-3; D gene ambiguous. The CDR3 consists of 16 residues. In germline, CDR1 is SGDLS, CDR2 YYNGEE. V lost 0 bases and J lost 4, with 15 bases in between. The CDR3 region is CASSVEASLSSDTQYF. In DNA form, the CDR3 reads TGTGCCAGCAGCGTAGAAGCAAGCCTTTCCTCAGATACGCAGTATTTT.

This chain uses TRBV7-3 with TRBJ2-1; TRBD1 might be the D (5 bases). The CDR3 consists of 16 residues. V lost 0 bases and J 8 bases, leaving 17 bases between the germline ends. Per the germline V gene, CDR1 is SGHTA and CDR2 is FQGTGA. The CDR3 coding sequence is TGTGCCAGCAGCTTAACGGTACAGGTCGGCACAGATGAGCAGTTCTTC. Translation gives CASSLTVQVGTDEQFF.

Written as DNA, the CDR3 is TGTGCCAGCAGCTGGACAGGGTCCCATGATGGCTACACCTTC. Translation: CASSWTGSHDGYTF. This sequence joins TRBV7-2 and TRBJ1-2; 8 bases fit TRBD1. Germline CDR1 SGHTA, CDR2 FQGNSA. The junction had 7 bases not matched to a gene; V was cut back by 4 bases and J by 6 bases. This CDR3 contains 14 residues.

This clone was detected a few times. The chain couples TRBV5-6 to TRBJ1-1, with 9 nucleotides matching TRBD1. There are 15 residues in the CDR3. With 2 bases clipped from V and 0 bases from J, the junction kept 2 bases outside the gene matches. Germline lookup yields CDR1 SGHDT and CDR2 YYEEEE. The CDR3 here is CASSFRDRVNTEAFF. CDR3 nucleotides: TGTGCCAGCAGCTTCCGGGACAGGGTGAACACTGAAGCTTTCTTT.

The chain carries TRBV5-1 and TRBJ2-3, with 10 bases identical to TRBD2. The germline V gene encodes CDR1 SGHRS and CDR2 YFSETQ. The CDR3 spans 16 residues. Trimming took 1 base from V and 0 from J; bases not matched to a gene: 2. As DNA, the CDR3 is TGCGCCAGCAGCTTGCCGGGACTAGCGAGCACAGATACGCAGTATTTT. This translates into CASSLPGLASTDTQYF.

This clone was counted once. The J gene is TRBJ2-6, the V gene TRBV18; a weak D match, TRBD2 (6 bases). Germline CDR1 KGHSH, CDR2 LQKENI. The CDR3 spans 15 residues. Trimming took 3 bases from V and 8 from J, leaving 14 bases between them. This CDR3 is CASSPGAGRSNVLTF. The CDR3 DNA follows: TGTGCCAGCTCACCCGGGGCAGGGAGGTCCAACGTCCTGACTTTC.